These 5 T cell receptor beta chains were all obtained from the same sample, sequenced in a study of blood T cell repertoires in COVID-19. Libraries were prepared by immunoSEQ multiplex PCR; TCRdb keeps only in-frame clonotypes and omits some of them. The table lists about 310,000 clones, 90% of them singletons, with roughly 4.3% in the top ten. Sequencing input: PBMCs or T cells enriched from blood (not recorded which). These receptors all stem from a woman under 30 with acute COVID-19.

This clone was observed a single time. The chain combines TRBV3-1 (or the pseudogene TRBV3-2) with TRBJ1-1; weak D call: TRBD1 (6 bases). The germline CDR1 and CDR2 sequences are LGHDT and YNNKEL (reference sequence). The V and J ends lost 6 bases and 5 bases respectively, with 13 bases between them. The CDR3 is made up of 13 amino acids. This chain's CDR3 is CASRRTEGTEAFF. DNA for the CDR3: TGTGCCAGCAGGCGGACAGAGGGGACTGAAGCTTTCTTT.

The chain employs TRBV12-5 and TRBJ1-1; 8 positions match TRBD1. The CDR3 loop spans 12 amino acids. CDR1 is LGHNT and CDR2 is FRNRAP in the germline V gene. The ends lost 6 bases at V and 8 bases at J; junction bases unmatched: 5. The CDR3 sequence: CASGQGAYEAFF. The DNA for the CDR3 is TGTGCTAGTGGGCAGGGGGCTTACGAAGCTTTCTTT.

V is TRBV27 and J is TRBJ1-1; weak D call: TRBD1 (6 bases). Germline assignment: CDR1 MNHEY and CDR2 SMNVEV (reference sequence). The CDR3 is made up of 13 amino acids. Trimming pared 4 bases from V and 8 bases from J, leaving 14 bases between. CDR3 DNA sequence: TGTGCCAGCAGTTCTAACAGGGCCGAGGAAGCTTTCTTT. Translating it yields CASSSNRAEEAFF.

V is TRBV6-5 and J is TRBJ2-1, with 7 bases that match TRBD2. The CDR3 sequence is 14 residues long. Losses at the gene ends were 7 bases for V and 2 bases for J; bases not matched to a gene: 5. Germline V lookup: CDR1 MNHEY, CDR2 SVGAGI. In nucleotides, the CDR3 is TGTGCCAGCAAGCGGGACTCTACCTACAATGAGCAGTTCTTC. Its translation is CASKRDSTYNEQFF.

The chain recombines TRBV11-3 with TRBJ1-2, with a tentative D call TRBD1 (6 bases). CDR1 and CDR2 (germline): SGHNT, YENEEA. Trimming stripped 5 bases from V and 4 bases from J, with 14 bases between. The CDR3 spans 14 residues. CDR3 DNA sequence: TGTGCCAGCAGCCCTCCGGACAGAACCTATGGCTACACCTTC. This translates into CASSPPDRTYGYTF.